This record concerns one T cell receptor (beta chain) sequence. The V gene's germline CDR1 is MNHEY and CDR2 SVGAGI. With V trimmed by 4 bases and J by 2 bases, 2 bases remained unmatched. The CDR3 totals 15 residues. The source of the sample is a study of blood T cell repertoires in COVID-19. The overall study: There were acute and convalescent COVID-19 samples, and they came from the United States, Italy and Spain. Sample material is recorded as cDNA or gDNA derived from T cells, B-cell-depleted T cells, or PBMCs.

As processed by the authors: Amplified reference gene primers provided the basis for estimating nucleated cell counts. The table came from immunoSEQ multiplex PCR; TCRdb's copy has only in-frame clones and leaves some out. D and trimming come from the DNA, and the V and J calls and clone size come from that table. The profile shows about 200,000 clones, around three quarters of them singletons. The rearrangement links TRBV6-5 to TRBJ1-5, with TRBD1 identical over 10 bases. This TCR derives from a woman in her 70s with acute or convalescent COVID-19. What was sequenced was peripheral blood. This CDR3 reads CASSSGTGGNQPQHF. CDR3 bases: TGTGCCAGCAGTTCCGGGACAGGGGGCAATCAGCCCCAGCATTTT.